This note documents a single T cell receptor beta chain sequence. Sequencing used immunoSEQ multiplex PCR; TCRdb keeps in-frame clones, though not all of them. The repertoire holds fewer than 1.4 million clones, with about 80% as singletons. The trim removed 4 bases at V and 7 bases at J, leaving 6 bases unmatched. The CDR3 consists of 14 residues. Germline assignment: CDR1 SGHDT and CDR2 YYEEEE. This specimen comes from a study of shared clonotypes between healthy human individuals. The source is a man in his late teens or twenties in good health. Some clones in this sample may be carry-over from other donors' samples. The chain links TRBV5-6 to TRBJ1-4; 8 bases match TRBD1. The source material was memory CD4+ T cells from PBMCs. Subset indicated: CD45RA-negative fraction. CDR3 region: CASSQRTGIEKLFF. CDR3 nucleotides: TGTGCCAGCAGCCAAAGGACAGGGATTGAAAAACTGTTTTTT.